This is a list of T cell receptor beta chains from one sample in a study of prognosis after radiotherapy for stage I lung cancer. TCRdb fed the multiplex PCR reads into MiXCR, producing one record per CDR3 protein. The sample has over 20,000 distinct CDR3 sequences, around 42% seen once. This sample comprised PBMCs, obtained before or after stereotactic body radiation therapy (not recorded which). The receptors derive from a donor over 45 with non-small cell lung cancer. The CDR3 runs from the conserved cysteine through the conserved F or W. D genes are given only for firm matches. The size field is filled for only some rows; it gives once, few, many or a size class.

>TRBJ1-5|TRBV5-5|.|.
TGTGCCAGCAGTTTATCGGGGGTGTCTGGCAATCAGCCCCAGCATTTT
CASSLSGVSGNQPQHF
>TRBJ2-3|TRBV7-2|many|TRBD2
TGTGCCAGCAGCTTCGGACTAGCGGGAGGCGGAGAGACGCAGTATTTT
CASSFGLAGGGETQYF
>TRBJ2-1|TRBV5-1|many|TRBD2
TGCGCCAGCAGCTTGGAGGCCCTAGCGGGAAGCAATGAGCAGTTCTTC
CASSLEALAGSNEQFF
>TRBJ1-2|TRBV5-1|many|.
TGCGCCAGCAGCTTGGATGGGACAACCTACTATGGCTACACCTTC
CASSLDGTTYYGYTF
>TRBJ2-1|TRBV30|.|TRBD2
TGTGCCTGGAGTGTACGACTAGCGGTACTGGATGAGCAGTTCTTC
CAWSVRLAVLDEQFF
>TRBJ2-1|TRBV19|.|.
TGTGCCAGTAGTATCGGTCGTATGAATGAGCAGTTCTTC
CASSIGRMNEQFF
>TRBJ2-1|TRBV6-2/TRBV6-3|.|TRBD2
TGTGCCAGCAAGGGGACTAGCGGAGATTCCTACAATGAGCAGTTCTTC
CASKGTSGDSYNEQFF
>TRBJ2-1|TRBV6-1|.|.
TGTGCCAGCGGGGAATCTAAATTTGGCAATGAGCAGTTCTTC
CASGESKFGNEQFF
>TRBJ1-1|TRBV5-1|many|TRBD1
TGCGCCAGCAGCTTAGGCAGGGGGGTATGGGAGGACACTGAAGCTTTCTTT
CASSLGRGVWEDTEAFF
>TRBJ2-3|TRBV20-1|many|TRBD2
TGCAGTGCTCAATGGAGGCTAGCGGGAGGGGATACGCAGTATTTT
CSAQWRLAGGDTQYF
>TRBJ1-5|TRBV4-1|many|.
TGCGCCAGCAGCCAAGACCCGGCAGCGATACATAGCAATCAGCCCCAGCATTTT
CASSQDPAAIHSNQPQHF
>TRBJ2-7|TRBV20-1|.|TRBD2
TGCAGTGTTTCTCCCGGGAGGACCTACGAGCAGTACTTC
CSVSPGRTYEQYF
>TRBJ1-1|TRBV12-3/TRBV12-4|.|TRBD1
TGTGCCAGCACTTGGACAGGGACGAACACTGAAGCTTTCTTT
CASTWTGTNTEAFF
>TRBJ2-7|TRBV11-2|many|.
TGTGCCAGCAGCAGGTATCGGGAGCAGTACTTC
CASSRYREQYF
>TRBJ2-1|TRBV9|many|.
TGTGCCAGCAGCGTAGGACTTTCCTCCTACAATGAGCAGTTCTTC
CASSVGLSSYNEQFF
>TRBJ2-1|TRBV5-1|many|TRBD2
TGCGCCAGCAGCTTGGGGTTCGGACTAGCGGGAGGGCTAGGGAATGAGCAGTTCTTC
CASSLGFGLAGGLGNEQFF
>TRBJ2-1|TRBV28|.|TRBD1
TGTGCCAGCAGTCTAGACAGGGACCACAATGAGCAGTTCTTC
CASSLDRDHNEQFF
>TRBJ2-7|TRBV28|once|.
TGTGCCAGCCTGGGGAGCGGTGTCGAGCAGTACTTC
CASLGSGVEQYF
>TRBJ2-7|TRBV13|many|.
TGTGCCAGCAGCTTAGCACCGTTTGGCACCTACGAGCAGTACTTC
CASSLAPFGTYEQYF
>TRBJ2-2|TRBV9|many|TRBD2
TGTGCCAGCAGCGTAGTGGGCGGGAGTGGCGGGGAGCTGTTTTTT
CASSVVGGSGGELFF
>TRBJ1-6|TRBV9|.|.
TGTGTCAGCAGCGTAGGGTCAGGGGCAAGCAATTCACCCCTCCACTTT
CVSSVGSGASNSPLHF
>TRBJ2-2|TRBV28|many|.
TGTGCCAGCAGTCGAAGGGGTGGCGGGGAGCTGTTTTTT
CASSRRGGGELFF
>TRBJ1-2|TRBV29-1|.|.
TGCAGCGTTGACAGGGCTGATGGCTACACCTTC
CSVDRADGYTF
>TRBJ2-7|TRBV3-2|many|.
TGTGCCAGCAGCCACTCCGGGGTAAAGACCTACGAGCAGTACTTC
CASSHSGVKTYEQYF
>TRBJ1-2|TRBV29-1|many|.
TGCAGCGTCTCAAACGTCGAGAACTATGGCTACACCTTC
CSVSNVENYGYTF
>TRBJ2-2|TRBV5-1|many|.
TGCGCCAGCAGCTTGGCCCTGCAGGGCATCGGGGAGCTGTTTTTT
CASSLALQGIGELFF
>TRBJ1-3|TRBV28|many|.
TGTGCCAGCGTCCAGGGATCTGGAAACACCATATATTTT
CASVQGSGNTIYF
>TRBJ2-7|TRBV27|.|TRBD2
TGTGCCAGCAGTTCTAAGACTAGCGGGAGCTTCGACGAGCAGTACTTT
CASSSKTSGSFDEQYF
>TRBJ2-2|TRBV2|many|TRBD2
TGTGCCAGCAGGCGGGAGACCACCGGGGAGCTGTTTTTT
CASRRETTGELFF
>TRBJ2-7|TRBV11-3|many|.
TGTGCCAGCAGCGACGCCAGGATTACCTACGAGCAGTACTTC
CASSDARITYEQYF
>TRBJ1-1|TRBV6-1|many|TRBD1
TGTGCCAGCAGTAGACAGGGTAACACTGAAGCTTTCTTT
CASSRQGNTEAFF
>TRBJ1-1|TRBV30|many|TRBD1
TGTGCCTGGTCCAGGGGGCTTGGTGAAGCTTTCTTT
CAWSRGLGEAFF
>TRBJ1-2|TRBV5-6|many|TRBD1
TGTGCCAGCAGCCCCGAGACAGGGCTCGGGAACTATGGCTACACCTTC
CASSPETGLGNYGYTF
>TRBJ2-7|TRBV18|many|TRBD1
TGTGCCAGCTCACTGACCAGGGGGTCCGAGCAGTACTTC
CASSLTRGSEQYF
>TRBJ2-1|TRBV6-1|once|.
TGTGCCAGCAGTGAAACAGCTGTCCTTGAGCAGTTCTTC
CASSETAVLEQFF
>TRBJ2-3|TRBV28|.|.
TGTGCCAGCGCGGAAGGGAGTAGCTCAACAGATACGCAGTATTTT
CASAEGSSSTDTQYF
>TRBJ2-5|TRBV25-1|many|TRBD1
TGTGCCAGCAGAAGGGACAGGGAAGAGACCCAGTACTTC
CASRRDREETQYF
>TRBJ2-7|TRBV12-5|many|.
TGTGCTAGTGGTGTCCAGGGAGTTGCCTCCTACGAGCAGTACTTC
CASGVQGVASYEQYF
>TRBJ1-5|TRBV7-2|many|.
TGTGCCAGCAGCTTAGCTGCCCGCGGGAATCAGCCCCAGCATTTT
CASSLAARGNQPQHF
>TRBJ1-2|TRBV6-4|many|TRBD1
TGTGCCAGCAGTGCGAATGCCGGGACAGGGCCCGGAGGCTACACCTTC
CASSANAGTGPGGYTF
>TRBJ1-5|TRBV20-1|.|TRBD1
TGCAGTGCGCGCCGGGACAGGGGCAATCAGCCCCAGCATTTT
CSARRDRGNQPQHF
>TRBJ2-5|TRBV4-1|few|.
TGCGCCAGCAGCACAATGGGAGGGGGGACAGAGACCCAGTACTTC
CASSTMGGGTETQYF
>TRBJ2-1|TRBV19|large|TRBD2
TGTGCCAGTAGTATGGGGACTAGCGGGAGGGCATACAATGAGCAGTTCTTC
CASSMGTSGRAYNEQFF
>TRBJ1-1|TRBV20-1|many|.
TGCAGTGCTTTGTGGGGGGGAAACACTGAAGCTTTCTTT
CSALWGGNTEAFF
>TRBJ2-2|TRBV20-1|many|TRBD2
TGCAGTGCTACCCCCCCGGGACTAGGATCGGCCGGGGAGCTGTTTTTT
CSATPPGLGSAGELFF
>TRBJ1-5|TRBV7-2|many|.
TGTGCCAGCAGCTTAGGACCCCAAAGCCGGCCCCAGCATTTT
CASSLGPQSRPQHF
>TRBJ2-5|TRBV7-2|many|.
TGTGCCAGCAGTACAGGGAGACAAGAGACCCAGTACTTC
CASSTGRQETQYF
>TRBJ2-1|TRBV2|.|.
TGTGCCAGCTCGTCAGCCTACAATGAGCAGTTCTTC
CASSSAYNEQFF
>TRBJ1-2|TRBV20-1|many|TRBD1
TGCAGTGCCCCGGACAGGGGGTATCGCTATGGCTACACCTTC
CSAPDRGYRYGYTF
>TRBJ1-1|TRBV7-3|many|.
TGTGCCAGCAGCGCCCGCCCGTTGATAGGCGGCGCCGGCACTGAAGCTTTCTTT
CASSARPLIGGAGTEAFF